What follows are 24 T cell receptor beta chains derived from one specimen sequenced in a study of blood T cell repertoires in COVID-19. Assay used: immunoSEQ multiplex PCR; TCRdb lists only in-frame clones, some missing. The data show roughly 240,000 clones, about 91% seen once. The sample taken for sequencing was PBMCs or T cells enriched from blood (not recorded which). The receptors here all came from a woman in her forties with acute COVID-19.

The chain links TRBV19 to TRBJ1-4, with a weak D call TRBD1 (6 bases). The CDR3 consists of 14 residues. Trimming cost V 8 bases and J 7 bases, with 17 bases left between them. In germline, CDR1 is LNHDA, CDR2 SQIVND (reference sequence). This CDR3 is CASQVGGLGEKLFF. The DNA for the CDR3 is TGTGCCAGTCAAGTAGGGGGTTTGGGTGAAAAACTGTTTTTT.

The chain joins TRBV2 to TRBJ1-3; perhaps TRBD1 as D (5 bases). Germline V gives CDR1 SNHLY, CDR2 FYNNEI. V lost 2 bases and J 4 bases, leaving 12 bases between the germline ends. The CDR3 runs 15 residues. This CDR3 reads CASSEQGLGGNTIYF. For the CDR3, the DNA is TGTGCCAGCAGTGAACAGGGTCTGGGAGGAAACACCATATATTTT.

This sequence joins TRBV6-5 and TRBJ1-2; TRBD1 matches 11 bases. This CDR3 is 14 amino acids long. Unmatched junction bases numbered 4, after V lost 2 bases and J lost 8 bases. Germline CDR1 reads MNHEY; CDR2 reads SVGAGI. The CDR3 DNA is TGTGCCAGCAGTTACGGGACAGGGGGGCGCGGCTACACCTTC. Amino acid sequence: CASSYGTGGRGYTF.

This chain connects TRBV19 to TRBJ1-5; D is perhaps TRBD1 (6 bases). CDR3 length: 16 amino acids. CDR1 and CDR2 (germline): LNHDA, SQIVND (reference sequence). Trimming removed 6 bases from V and 4 bases from J, with 19 bases in between. CDR3 loop: CASRPVDRSRNQPQHF. The CDR3, as DNA: TGTGCCAGTAGGCCCGTCGACAGGTCAAGGAATCAGCCCCAGCATTTT.

The rearrangement uses TRBV7-2 and TRBJ2-3, with 10 bases matching TRBD2. The CDR3 runs 17 residues. V gave up 5 bases and J gave up 4 bases; unmatched junction bases: 12. CDR1 is SGHTA, CDR2 FQGNSA, per germline. CDR3 sequence: CASSPRRRTSGPDTQYF. DNA of the CDR3: TGTGCCAGCAGCCCGCGGCGACGGACTAGCGGCCCAGATACGCAGTATTTT.

As DNA, the CDR3 is TGTGCCAGCAGCCTAGCGGGGGGCTCCTACGAGCAGTACTTC. Translated: CASSLAGGSYEQYF. This chain joins TRBV9 and TRBJ2-7; 11 bases fit TRBD2. Germline V gene data show CDR1 as SGDLS and CDR2 as YYNGEE. V was pared by 4 bases and J by 0 bases, with 0 bases of the junction left unmatched. This CDR3 has 14 residues.

V and J are TRBV9 and TRBJ1-2, with D possibly matching TRBD1 (6 bases). Per germline, CDR1 SGDLS and CDR2 YYNGEE. The CDR3 extends over 14 amino acids. V lost 1 base to trimming and J lost 6 bases, with 13 bases between them. CDR3 residues: CASSVSRQDHGYTF. CDR3 nucleotides: TGTGCCAGCAGCGTATCCCGACAGGACCATGGCTACACCTTC.

The V call is TRBV2, the J call TRBJ2-1; tentatively, D is TRBD1 (5 bases). This CDR3 has 14 residues. The ends were cut back, 7 bases at V and 5 bases at J, with 15 bases in the middle. The V gene's germline CDR1 is SNHLY and CDR2 FYNNEI. The CDR3 DNA reads TGTGCCAGCATAAGACAGTCTCTCAACAATGAGCAGTTCTTC. Amino acids: CASIRQSLNNEQFF.

This chain connects TRBV5-8 to TRBJ1-1; D gene unclear. V lost 2 bases and J lost 1, with 9 bases in between. Germline CDR1 reads SGHTS; CDR2 reads YDEGEE. The CDR3 is 14 amino acids. The CDR3: CASSLGLANTEAFF. The CDR3 nucleotides read TGTGCCAGCAGCTTAGGATTAGCGAACACTGAAGCTTTCTTT.

The J gene is TRBJ2-1, the V gene TRBV25-1; TRBD2 aligns across 10 bases. CDR3 size: 15 residues. With V trimmed by 3 bases and J by 7 bases, 6 bases remained unmatched. Germline V gene sequence: CDR1 MGHDK, CDR2 SYGVNS. For the CDR3, the DNA is TGTGCCAGCAGTGATACTAGCGGGAACCTTAATGAGCAGTTCTTC. Amino acids: CASSDTSGNLNEQFF. Complete variable domain (other parts from reference TRBV25-1 and TRBJ2-1): EADIYQTPRYLVIGTGKKITLECSQTMGHDKMYWYQQDPGMELHLIHYSYGVNSTEKGDLSSESTVSRIRTEHFPLTLESARPSHTSQYLCASSDTSGNLNEQFFGPGTRLTVL.

The CDR3 region is CASSPSGEQYV. The DNA of the CDR3 is TGTGCCAGCAGTCCCTCAGGGGAGCAGTACGTC. The chain joins TRBV6-4 to TRBJ2-7; maybe TRBD1 (5 bases). Germline assignment: CDR1 MRHNA and CDR2 SNTAGT. The ends were cut back, 5 bases at V and 7 bases at J, with 9 bases in the middle. The CDR3 length is 11 residues.

This clone was recorded only once. The gene calls are TRBV5-1 and TRBJ2-2; 8 nucleotides match TRBD2. Germline V gives CDR1 SGHRS, CDR2 YFSETQ. This CDR3 spans 16 amino acids. J was trimmed by 3 bases and V by 4 bases; bases with no gene match: 8. For the CDR3, the DNA is TGCGCCAGCAGCCACGGCAGCGGGAGAGACACCGGGGAGCTGTTTTTT. This gives the protein CASSHGSGRDTGELFF.

This chain joins TRBV5-1 and TRBJ2-7; TRBD1 agrees at 10 bases. V lost 7 bases, J lost 2 bases, and 6 bases stayed unmatched. CDR1 SGHRS and CDR2 YFSETQ come from the germline V gene. The CDR3 contains 14 residues. CDR3 protein: CASSDRGLPYEQYV. For the CDR3, the DNA is TGCGCCAGCTCCGACAGGGGGCTACCCTACGAGCAGTACGTC.

V usage is TRBV4-2 and J usage is TRBJ2-5; 7 bases line up with TRBD1. CDR1 and CDR2 from the germline V gene are LGHNA and YNFKEQ. V lost 4 bases, J lost 4 bases, and 15 bases stayed unmatched. This CDR3 is 17 amino acids long. This CDR3 reads CASSRRPGQNFRETQYF. CDR3 nucleotides: TGTGCCAGCAGCCGGCGGCCGGGACAGAATTTTCGAGAGACCCAGTACTTC.

The genes are TRBV10-3 and TRBJ1-4; TRBD1 is a possible D gene (5 bases). From germline, CDR1 is ENHRY and CDR2 SYGVKD. The CDR3 sequence is 15 residues long. Deletions cut 0 bases from V and 7 bases from J, with 12 bases between. CDR3 residues: CAISESTVTGEKLFF. CDR3 nucleotides: TGTGCCATCAGTGAGTCGACAGTCACGGGTGAAAAACTGTTTTTT.

The chain employs TRBV5-6 and TRBJ2-2, with D tentatively TRBD1 (5 bases). The CDR3 is 15 residues long. Germline V gives CDR1 SGHDT, CDR2 YYEEEE. V was pared by 5 bases and J by 7 bases, with 18 bases between. The DNA for the CDR3 is TGTGCCAGCAGGTTTAGGCAGACAGTGTTCGGGGAGCTGTTTTTT. It specifies CASRFRQTVFGELFF. Filled out from reference TRBV5-6 and TRBJ2-2, the complete variable domain reads DAGVTQSPTHLIKTRGQQVTLRCSPKSGHDTVSWYQQALGQGPQFIFQYYEEEERQRGNFPDRFSGHQFPNYSSELNVNALLLGDSALYLCASRFRQTVFGELFFGEGSRLTVL.

V gene TRBV12-3 or TRBV12-4 combines with J gene TRBJ1-1; 9 bases fit TRBD1. There are 13 residues in the CDR3. Germline trimming cut 6 bases from V and 7 bases from J; bases unmatched to any gene: 6. CDR3: CASRNRQGDEAFF. The CDR3 coding sequence is TGTGCCAGCAGGAACCGACAGGGGGATGAAGCTTTCTTT.

This chain joins TRBV7-2 and TRBJ2-1; 9 nucleotides line up with TRBD2. From germline, CDR1 is SGHTA and CDR2 FQGNSA. CDR3 length: 15 amino acids. J lost 6 bases, V lost 5 bases, and 8 bases had no gene match. CDR3 nucleotides: TGTGCCAGCAGCCAAGCGGGAGGCGGCCCCAATGAGCAGTTCTTC. Translating it yields CASSQAGGGPNEQFF.

V is TRBV18 and J is TRBJ2-3, with no clear D. Germline values: CDR1 KGHSH, CDR2 LQKENI. The V gene lost 3 bases and the J gene lost 2 bases, with 15 bases spanning the gap. CDR3 length equals 16 residues. CDR3 bases: TGTGCCAGCTCACCTCTCGGTAGCCCCAACACAGATACGCAGTATTTT. Translating it yields CASSPLGSPNTDTQYF.

J is TRBJ1-2 and V is TRBV7-2; D may be TRBD1 (6 bases). The CDR3 is 13 amino acids. The ends were cut back, 5 bases at V and 8 bases at J, with 15 bases in the middle. Germline V gene lookup returns CDR1 SGHTA and CDR2 FQGNSA. This CDR3 is CASSLNRAQGYTF. DNA of the CDR3: TGTGCCAGCAGCCTGAACAGGGCTCAGGGCTACACCTTC.

The chain uses TRBV25-1 and TRBJ2-5; TRBD1 is a possible D gene (6 bases). The CDR3 runs 17 residues. Per germline, CDR1 MGHDK and CDR2 SYGVNS. Deletions cut 1 base from V and 3 bases from J, with 18 bases between. CDR3 in amino acids: CASSEFEGVAEKETQYF. CDR3 DNA sequence: TGTGCCAGCAGTGAATTTGAGGGGGTGGCCGAAAAAGAGACCCAGTACTTC.

This clone was found once. The rearrangement links TRBV11-3 to TRBJ2-7, with D uncertain. Trimming left V 0 bases short and J 5 bases short, with 8 bases between. The CDR3 is 13 amino acids. Germline CDR1 reads SGHNT; CDR2 reads YENEEA. CDR3 sequence: CASSLDYSNEQYV. The DNA of the CDR3 is TGTGCCAGCAGCTTAGATTACAGCAACGAGCAGTACGTC.

V gene TRBV18 combines with J gene TRBJ1-1; D unclear. The germline V gene encodes CDR1 KGHSH and CDR2 LQKENI. CDR3 size: 18 residues. Trimming cost V 2 bases and J 4 bases, with 23 bases left between them. This CDR3 reads CASSPSTPTNTEGTEAFF. CDR3 nucleotides: TGTGCCAGCTCACCATCGACACCTACCAATACCGAGGGCACTGAAGCTTTCTTT. The full variable domain, its missing parts supplied by reference TRBV18 and TRBJ1-1, is NAGVMQNPRHLVRRRGQEARLRCSPMKGHSHVYWYRQLPEEGLKFMVYLQKENIIDESGMPKERFSAEFPKEGPSILRIQQVVRGDSAAYFCASSPSTPTNTEGTEAFFGQGTRLTVV.

V and J are TRBV30 and TRBJ2-7; 12 nucleotides align to TRBD2. Losses at the gene ends were 0 bases for V and 1 base for J; bases not matched to a gene: 13. This CDR3 has 19 amino acids. Germline CDR1 GTSNPN, CDR2 SVGIG (reference sequence). The CDR3 sequence is CAWSVNYRTSGVTSYEQYF. The CDR3 DNA reads TGTGCCTGGAGTGTAAACTATCGGACTAGCGGGGTAACGTCCTACGAGCAGTACTTC.